The rows below give T cell receptor beta chains drawn from one sample of a study of T-cell reconstitution after alpha-beta-depleted transplantation in children. TCRdb recomputed calls from the PCR reads with MiXCR, one row per CDR3 protein. The table has hundreds of thousands of distinct CDR3 sequences, around 16% seen once. Material: PBMCs from the stem cell graft donor, obtained from the stem cell graft. Every receptor here comes from a human donor who donated a stem cell graft to a child with acute myeloid leukemia. The CDR3 runs from the conserved cysteine through the conserved F or W. D genes are given only for firm matches. Size is omitted from some rows. Given values are once, few, many or a class for expanded clones.

size: many
D: -
V: TRBV20-1
J: TRBJ2-2
CDR3: CSARDVGTLTGELFF
DNA: TGCAGTGCTAGAGATGTAGGGACCTTGACCGGGGAGCTGTTTTTT

size: many
D: TRBD1
V: TRBV20-1
J: TRBJ1-5
CDR3: CSARDPGQHQPQHF
DNA: TGCAGTGCTAGAGACCCGGGACAGCATCAGCCCCAGCATTTT

size: -
D: TRBD1
V: TRBV24-1
J: TRBJ2-3
CDR3: CATSPGQKGDTQYF
DNA: TGTGCCACCAGTCCGGGACAGAAGGGAGATACGCAGTATTTT

size: -
D: TRBD2
V: TRBV20-1
J: TRBJ2-7
CDR3: CCATGTSGVLSYEQYF
DNA: TGCTGTGCTACGGGGACTAGCGGGGTGCTCTCCTACGAGCAGTACTTC

size: few
D: -
V: TRBV12-3/TRBV12-4
J: TRBJ2-6
CDR3: CATGANVLTF
DNA: TGTGCCACTGGAGCCAACGTCCTGACTTTC

size: many
D: TRBD1
V: TRBV20-1
J: TRBJ1-2
CDR3: CSAKQGFEYGYTF
DNA: TGCAGTGCTAAACAGGGGTTTGAGTATGGCTACACCTTC

size: many
D: -
V: TRBV6-1
J: TRBJ2-2
CDR3: CASSSGTYTGELFF
DNA: TGTGCCAGCAGCTCCGGGACATACACCGGGGAGCTGTTTTTT

size: -
D: -
V: TRBV20-1
J: TRBJ2-1
CDR3: CSARGPTAGQGLNEQFF
DNA: TGCAGTGCTAGAGGACCAACAGCCGGGCAGGGGTTGAATGAGCAGTTCTTC

size: many
D: -
V: TRBV20-1
J: TRBJ1-2
CDR3: CSASVDRLYGYTF
DNA: TGCAGTGCTAGTGTGGACCGTCTCTATGGCTACACCTTC

size: -
D: -
V: TRBV12-3/TRBV12-4
J: TRBJ2-1
CDR3: CASRGDSGYNEQFF
DNA: TGTGCCAGCAGGGGGGATAGCGGCTACAATGAGCAGTTCTTC

size: few
D: -
V: TRBV25-1
J: TRBJ1-5
CDR3: CASSGPTDPGQPQHF
DNA: TGTGCCAGCAGTGGCCCCACAGACCCCGGTCAGCCCCAGCATTTT

size: -
D: TRBD1
V: TRBV5-1
J: TRBJ2-1
CDR3: CASSYGTGSNEQFF
DNA: TGCGCCAGCAGCTACGGGACAGGGTCGAATGAGCAGTTCTTC

size: many
D: TRBD1
V: TRBV29-1
J: TRBJ2-4
CDR3: CSVGKGQGGKNIQYF
DNA: TGCAGCGTGGGTAAAGGACAGGGCGGCAAAAACATTCAGTACTTC

size: -
D: -
V: TRBV20-1
J: TRBJ1-5
CDR3: CSASWGNQPQHF
DNA: TGCAGTGCTAGTTGGGGGAATCAGCCCCAGCATTTT

size: many
D: TRBD1
V: TRBV10-3
J: TRBJ2-5
CDR3: CAISELGTGLETQYF
DNA: TGTGCCATCAGTGAGCTGGGGACAGGTCTCGAGACCCAGTACTTC

size: few
D: -
V: TRBV5-8
J: TRBJ2-1
CDR3: CASSDLQGDEQFF
DNA: TGTGCCAGCAGCGATCTACAGGGCGATGAGCAGTTCTTC

size: few
D: TRBD2
V: TRBV10-2
J: TRBJ2-1
CDR3: CAASRGATGQPYNEQFF
DNA: TGCGCAGCCTCGCGGGGGGCAACGGGACAACCATACAATGAGCAGTTCTTC

size: few
D: TRBD1
V: TRBV5-1
J: TRBJ1-1
CDR3: CASSLGTGGRGEAFF
DNA: TGCGCCAGCAGCTTGGGGACAGGGGGACGAGGTGAAGCTTTCTTT

size: many
D: -
V: TRBV6-5
J: TRBJ2-1
CDR3: CASGGVAPEFF
DNA: TGTGCCAGCGGAGGGGTAGCGCCTGAGTTCTTC

size: -
D: -
V: TRBV5-1
J: TRBJ1-1
CDR3: CASSLAQNPAREAFF
DNA: TGCGCCAGCAGCTTGGCCCAGAACCCGGCGCGTGAAGCTTTCTTT

size: few
D: TRBD2
V: TRBV2
J: TRBJ2-3
CDR3: CASSVGTTGVPQYF
DNA: TGTGCCAGCAGTGTTGGGACTACCGGGGTGCCGCAGTATTTT

size: few
D: -
V: TRBV5-5
J: TRBJ1-5
CDR3: CASSPTPSGDGQPQHF
DNA: TGTGCCAGCAGCCCCACTCCGTCAGGGGACGGGCAGCCCCAGCATTTT

size: few
D: -
V: TRBV27
J: TRBJ2-1
CDR3: CASSPKSNEQFF
DNA: TGTGCCAGCAGTCCCAAGTCCAATGAGCAGTTCTTC

size: -
D: -
V: TRBV5-1
J: TRBJ2-1
CDR3: CASSLPSADNEQFF
DNA: TGCGCCAGCAGTCTTCCTAGCGCCGACAATGAGCAGTTCTTC

size: many
D: TRBD1
V: TRBV20-1
J: TRBJ2-7
CDR3: CSARSDRGHEQYF
DNA: TGCAGTGCTAGGTCGGACAGGGGGCACGAGCAGTACTTC

size: many
D: TRBD1
V: TRBV20-1
J: TRBJ2-3
CDR3: CSARGQEKTGTDTQYF
DNA: TGCAGTGCTAGGGGACAGGAAAAAACCGGCACAGATACGCAGTATTTT

size: many
D: -
V: TRBV13
J: TRBJ1-4
CDR3: CATGRRGEKLFF
DNA: TGTGCCACCGGACGTCGGGGAGAGAAACTGTTTTTT

size: many
D: TRBD1
V: TRBV20-1
J: TRBJ2-5
CDR3: CSARGQGWGQETQYF
DNA: TGCAGTGCTAGAGGACAGGGGTGGGGGCAGGAGACCCAGTACTTC

size: -
D: -
V: TRBV5-1
J: TRBJ2-3
CDR3: CASSQGVEDTQYF
DNA: TGCGCCAGCAGCCAAGGGGTTGAAGATACGCAGTATTTT

size: -
D: -
V: TRBV6-2/TRBV6-3
J: TRBJ2-5
CDR3: CASSPLYGGETQYF
DNA: TGTGCCAGCAGCCCCCTGTACGGGGGTGAGACCCAGTACTTC

size: many
D: -
V: TRBV10-3
J: TRBJ1-1
CDR3: CAISGEANTEAFF
DNA: TGTGCCATCAGCGGGGAGGCGAACACTGAAGCTTTCTTT

size: many
D: -
V: TRBV9
J: TRBJ1-6
CDR3: CASSVGISNSPLHF
DNA: TGTGCCAGCAGCGTAGGTATTAGTAATTCACCCCTCCACTTT

size: -
D: TRBD1
V: TRBV7-9
J: TRBJ1-2
CDR3: CASSSRDRAGYTF
DNA: TGTGCCAGCAGCAGCCGGGACAGGGCTGGCTACACCTTC

size: few
D: -
V: TRBV20-1
J: TRBJ2-1
CDR3: CSARAGVSSYNEQFF
DNA: TGCAGTGCTAGAGCCGGTGTGAGCTCCTACAATGAGCAGTTCTTC

size: -
D: -
V: TRBV10-3
J: TRBJ2-7
CDR3: CAISEGGLEQYF
DNA: TGTGCCATCAGTGAGGGAGGACTCGAGCAGTACTTC

size: -
D: -
V: TRBV7-7
J: TRBJ2-1
CDR3: CASSPKGYNEQFF
DNA: TGTGCCAGCAGCCCGAAGGGATACAATGAGCAGTTCTTC

size: few
D: TRBD1
V: TRBV20-1
J: TRBJ1-5
CDR3: CSARDGDRLYSNQPQHF
DNA: TGCAGTGCTAGAGATGGGGACAGGCTATATAGCAATCAGCCCCAGCATTTT

size: -
D: -
V: TRBV24-1
J: TRBJ2-1
CDR3: CATSDRDSRTNYNEQFF
DNA: TGTGCCACCAGTGATCGAGACAGCCGAACCAACTACAATGAGCAGTTCTTC

size: few
D: TRBD1
V: TRBV20-1
J: TRBJ2-2
CDR3: CSARPFGQGAGTGELFF
DNA: TGCAGTGCTAGGCCCTTCGGACAGGGGGCGGGCACCGGGGAGCTGTTTTTT

size: many
D: -
V: TRBV15
J: TRBJ1-6
CDR3: CATGGAPNYNSPLHF
DNA: TGTGCCACCGGCGGGGCACCTAACTATAATTCACCCCTCCACTTT

size: -
D: -
V: TRBV9
J: TRBJ1-6
CDR3: CASSVGYYNSPLHF
DNA: TGTGCCAGCAGCGTGGGATACTATAATTCCCCCCTCCACTTT

size: many
D: -
V: TRBV27
J: TRBJ2-2
CDR3: CASSGYPNTGELFF
DNA: TGTGCCAGCAGTGGTTACCCGAACACCGGGGAGCTGTTTTTT

size: -
D: -
V: TRBV5-1
J: TRBJ1-3
CDR3: CASSPGRMERSGNTIYF
DNA: TGCGCCAGCAGCCCCGGGAGGATGGAACGCTCTGGAAACACCATATATTTT

size: -
D: TRBD1
V: TRBV7-9
J: TRBJ1-1
CDR3: CASSRRGQGDSPNTEAFF
DNA: TGTGCCAGCAGCCGCCGGGGACAGGGGGACAGCCCGAACACTGAAGCTTTCTTT

size: many
D: -
V: TRBV20-1
J: TRBJ1-2
CDR3: CSARVQLDGSNYGYTF
DNA: TGCAGTGCTAGAGTACAGTTGGACGGGAGTAACTATGGCTACACCTTC

size: -
D: -
V: TRBV5-1
J: TRBJ2-1
CDR3: CASSFFSREDNEQFF
DNA: TGCGCCAGCAGCTTCTTCTCCAGGGAGGACAATGAGCAGTTCTTC

size: -
D: -
V: TRBV27
J: TRBJ2-7
CDR3: CASSPEGGQRYEQYF
DNA: TGTGCCAGCAGCCCTGAAGGGGGGCAACGCTACGAGCAGTACTTC

size: many
D: TRBD2
V: TRBV13
J: TRBJ2-1
CDR3: CASTPSWGGSDNEQFF
DNA: TGTGCCAGCACTCCCTCCTGGGGGGGGAGCGACAATGAGCAGTTCTTC

size: many
D: -
V: TRBV20-1
J: TRBJ2-7
CDR3: CSAREAGYHEQYF
DNA: TGCAGTGCTAGAGAGGCCGGGTACCACGAGCAGTACTTC

size: many
D: TRBD1
V: TRBV20-1
J: TRBJ2-1
CDR3: CSARVGGQGDNEQFF
DNA: TGCAGTGCTAGAGTCGGGGGACAGGGGGACAATGAGCAGTTCTTC

size: few
D: -
V: TRBV27
J: TRBJ2-2
CDR3: CASSLWGGELFF
DNA: TGTGCCAGCAGTTTATGGGGCGGGGAGCTGTTTTTT

size: -
D: -
V: TRBV6-1
J: TRBJ2-2
CDR3: CASRDYDSGPNTGELFF
DNA: TGTGCCAGCAGGGACTATGACAGCGGCCCGAACACCGGGGAGCTGTTTTTT

size: few
D: -
V: TRBV27
J: TRBJ2-7
CDR3: CASRTGSGEQYF
DNA: TGTGCCAGCCGTACCGGGTCAGGCGAGCAGTACTTC

size: few
D: -
V: TRBV20-1
J: TRBJ2-5
CDR3: CSARERLAWQETQYF
DNA: TGCAGTGCTAGAGAACGGCTAGCGTGGCAAGAGACCCAGTACTTC

size: many
D: -
V: TRBV24-1
J: TRBJ2-3
CDR3: CATSDSPADTQYF
DNA: TGTGCCACCAGTGATTCCCCAGCAGATACGCAGTATTTT